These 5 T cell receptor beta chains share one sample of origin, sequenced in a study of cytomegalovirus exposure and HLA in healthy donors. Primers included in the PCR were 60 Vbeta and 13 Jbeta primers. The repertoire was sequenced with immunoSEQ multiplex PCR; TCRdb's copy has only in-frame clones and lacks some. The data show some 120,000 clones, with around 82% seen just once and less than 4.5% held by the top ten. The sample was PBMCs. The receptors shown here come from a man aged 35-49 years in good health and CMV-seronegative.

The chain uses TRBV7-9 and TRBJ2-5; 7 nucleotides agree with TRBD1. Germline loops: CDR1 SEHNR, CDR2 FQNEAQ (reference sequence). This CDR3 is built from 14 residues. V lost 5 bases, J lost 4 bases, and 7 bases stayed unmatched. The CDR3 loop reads CASSVVRDRETQYF. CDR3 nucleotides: TGTGCCAGCAGCGTCGTCCGGGACAGAGAGACCCAGTACTTC.

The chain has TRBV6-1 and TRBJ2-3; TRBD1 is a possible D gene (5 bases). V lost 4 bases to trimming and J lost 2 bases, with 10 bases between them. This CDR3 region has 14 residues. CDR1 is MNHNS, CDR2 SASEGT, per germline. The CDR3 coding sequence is TGTGCCAGCAGTGTGCAGGGCGACACAGATACGCAGTATTTT. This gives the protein CASSVQGDTDTQYF.

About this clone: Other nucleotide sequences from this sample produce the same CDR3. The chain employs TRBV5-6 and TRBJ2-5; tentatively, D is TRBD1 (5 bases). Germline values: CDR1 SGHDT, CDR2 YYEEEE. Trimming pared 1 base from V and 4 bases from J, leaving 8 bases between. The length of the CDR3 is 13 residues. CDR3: CASSLPGRETQYF. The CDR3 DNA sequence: TGTGCCAGCAGCTTGCCAGGGCGAGAGACCCAGTACTTC.

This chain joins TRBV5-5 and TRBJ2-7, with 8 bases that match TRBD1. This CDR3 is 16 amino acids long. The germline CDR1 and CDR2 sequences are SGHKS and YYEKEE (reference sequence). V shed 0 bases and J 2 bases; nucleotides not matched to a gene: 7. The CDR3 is CASSLAFGTGPYEQYF. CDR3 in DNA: TGTGCCAGCAGCTTGGCATTCGGGACAGGTCCCTACGAGCAGTACTTC.

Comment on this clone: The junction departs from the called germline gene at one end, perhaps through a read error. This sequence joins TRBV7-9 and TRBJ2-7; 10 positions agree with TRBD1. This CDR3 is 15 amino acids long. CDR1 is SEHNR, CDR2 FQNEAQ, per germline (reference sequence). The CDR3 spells CSSSLGGTGVGEQYF. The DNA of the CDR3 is TGTTCCAGCAGCTTGGGGGGGACAGGGGTCGGTGAGCAGTACTTC.